Following are 3 T cell receptor beta chains from one sample sequenced in a study of blood T cells in healthy people across ages. Combining a sample-barcoded 5' primer with a J-beta primer mix, a second PCR ran for roughly 7 to 12 cycles. In TCRdb, the 5' RACE reads were re-called with MiXCR into one record per CDR3 protein. Here the sample spans some 890,000 distinct CDR3 sequences, roughly 29% being singletons. These data also formed part of another study, on T cells of mothers and their children.

The sample consisted of blood. The receptors stem from a woman in her 40s in good health.

This clonotype was observed at least ten times. The chain recombines TRBV5-4 with TRBJ2-1; 9 positions match TRBD1. The length of the CDR3 is 15 residues. The germline V gene encodes CDR1 SGHNT and CDR2 YYREEE (reference sequence). J gave up 6 bases and V 1 base, and 5 bases lay outside the gene matches. The CDR3 reads CASSLWGTGSNEQFF. The CDR3 DNA reads TGTGCCAGCAGCTTGTGGGGGACAGGGAGCAATGAGCAGTTCTTC.

This clonotype was recorded a few times. A clone one base away is much larger, so this may be a read error. This chain links TRBV28 with TRBJ1-1, with no clear D. The CDR3 has 15 residues. V gave up 1 base and J gave up 3 bases, with 12 bases separating them. Germline-derived CDR1 and CDR2 are MDHEN and SYDVKM. DNA of the CDR3: TGTGCCAGCAGTTTATTGGGCAGTTTGGACACTGAAGCTTTCTTT. Translating it yields CASSLLGSLDTEAFF.

The rearrangement joins TRBV18 to TRBJ2-1; D not resolved. Between the trimmed V and J ends, which lost 2 bases and 9 bases, there was a span of 11 bases. Germline V gives CDR1 KGHSH, CDR2 LQKENI. This CDR3 has 13 residues. The CDR3 DNA reads as TGTGCCAGCTCACCATCCAGGTGGGCTGAGCAGTTCTTC. Translating gives CASSPSRWAEQFF.